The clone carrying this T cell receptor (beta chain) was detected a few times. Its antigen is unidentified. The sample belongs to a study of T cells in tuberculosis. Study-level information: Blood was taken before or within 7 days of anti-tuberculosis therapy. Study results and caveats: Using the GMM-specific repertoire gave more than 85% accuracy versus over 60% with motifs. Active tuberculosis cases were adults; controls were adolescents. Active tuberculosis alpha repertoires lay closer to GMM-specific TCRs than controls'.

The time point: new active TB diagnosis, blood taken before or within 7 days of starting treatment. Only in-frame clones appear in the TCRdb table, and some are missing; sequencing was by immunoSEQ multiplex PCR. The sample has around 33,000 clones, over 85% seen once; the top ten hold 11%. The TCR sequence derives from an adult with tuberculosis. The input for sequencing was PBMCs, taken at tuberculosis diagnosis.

CDR3 sequence: CASSYVQAFTDTQYF. In DNA form, the CDR3 reads TGTGCCAGCAGTTATGTTCAGGCTTTCACAGATACGCAGTATTTT. The gene calls are TRBV6-5 and TRBJ2-3; D remains ambiguous. V was cut by 3 bases and J by 2 bases, with 12 bases left in between. CDR3 length: 15 residues. CDR1 and CDR2 from the germline V gene are MNHEY and SVGAGI.